Presented here are 23 T cell receptor beta chains from one specimen sequenced in a study of blood T cells in healthy people across ages (dated by TCRdb to between 2014 and 2017). Library preparation used 5' RACE. Sequenced using an Illumina HiSeq 2500. A second about 7 to 11 cycle PCR used a sample-barcoded 5' primer and a J-beta primer mix. TCRdb applied fastp at Q25 and MiXCR to the public reads, then kept only in-frame beta chains. Every entry covers one CDR3 protein and lists the most common genes and DNA from its rows. The sample table holds about 730,000 distinct CDR3 sequences, of which 40% to 45% were seen once. The top ten clonotypes cover 20% of the sample. Sequencing was performed on blood. These receptors were obtained from a woman aged 60-75 years in good health.

This clonotype has only a few counts. The chain links TRBV4-2 to TRBJ2-3, with D possibly matching TRBD1 (5 bases). The V gene lost 4 bases and the J gene lost 6 bases, with 14 bases spanning the gap. This CDR3 has 14 amino acids. Germline values: CDR1 LGHNA, CDR2 YNFKEQ. In DNA, the CDR3 is TGTGCCAGCAGCCCTGGACACACCGACGATACGCAGTATTTT. It translates to CASSPGHTDDTQYF.

V usage is TRBV28 and J usage is TRBJ2-7; D call uncertain. Germline CDR1 is MDHEN and CDR2 is SYDVKM. Trimming took 4 bases from V and 2 from J, leaving 12 bases between them. The CDR3 runs 14 residues. The CDR3 region is CASSSQLSAYEQYF. The DNA of the CDR3 is TGTGCCAGCAGTTCGCAATTGTCTGCCTACGAGCAGTACTTC.

This chain joins TRBV7-3 and TRBJ2-2; D remains unclear. The CDR3 has 14 residues. The ends were cut back, 1 base at V and 6 bases at J, with 9 bases in the middle. From germline, CDR1 is SGHTA and CDR2 FQGTGA. CDR3 amino acids: CASSLKWQSGELFF. The CDR3, as DNA: TGTGCCAGCAGCTTAAAGTGGCAGTCCGGGGAGCTGTTTTTT. The whole variable domain, remainder taken from reference TRBV7-3 and TRBJ2-2, is GAGVSQTPSNKVTEKGKYVELRCDPISGHTALYWYRQSLGQGPEFLIYFQGTGAADDSGLPNDRFFAVRPEGSVSTLKIQRTERGDSAVYLCASSLKWQSGELFFGEGSRLTVL.

J is TRBJ2-4 and V is TRBV2, with D possibly matching TRBD2 (5 bases). Germline assignment: CDR1 SNHLY and CDR2 FYNNEI. This CDR3 is 14 amino acids long. Trimming shortened V by 4 bases and J by 13 bases, and 20 bases separated the two germline ends. CDR3 in DNA: TGTGCCAGCAGTGCGGTAGGCACCTCTTGGGAGCAGTACTTC. This codes for CASSAVGTSWEQYF. Combining the CDR3 with reference TRBV2 and TRBJ2-4 gives the whole variable domain EPEVTQTPSHQVTQMGQEVILRCVPISNHLYFYWYRQILGQKVEFLVSFYNNEISEKSEIFDDQFSVERPDGSNFTLKIRSTKLEDSAMYFCASSAVGTSWEQYFGAGTRLSVL.

Comment on this clonotype: One junction end disagrees with the germline gene, perhaps due to a read error. This chain connects TRBV7-6 to TRBJ2-7; D not resolved. Germline-derived CDR1 and CDR2 are SGHVS and FNYEAQ. CDR3 length: 15 amino acids. The CDR3, as DNA: TGTGCCAGCAGCCCTGACTTAATCCCCTCCTACAAGCAGTACTTC. Translation gives CASSPDLIPSYKQYF. Variable domain in full (rest from reference TRBV7-6 and TRBJ2-7): GAGVSQSPRYKVTKRGQDVALRCDPISGHVSLYWYRQALGQGPEFLTYFNYEAQQDKSGLPNDRFSAERPEGSISTLTIQRTEQRDSAMYRCASSPDLIPSYKQYFGPGTRLTVT.

The sample holds one count of this clonotype. This chain uses TRBV20-1 with TRBJ1-2, with 7 bases that match TRBD1. The CDR3 loop spans 15 amino acids. Germline CDR1 DFQATT, CDR2 SNEGSKA (reference sequence). J was trimmed by 0 bases and V by 5 bases; bases with no gene match: 9. CDR3 region: CSARLTGAANYGYTF. In DNA form, the CDR3 reads TGCAGTGCTCGTCTAACAGGGGCTGCTAACTATGGCTACACCTTC.

The chain recombines TRBV7-9 with TRBJ2-7; 8 nucleotides align to TRBD1. Germline V gene lookup returns CDR1 SEHNR and CDR2 FQNEAQ (reference sequence). After removal of 3 bases from V and 1 base from J, the junction contained 2 bases not matched to a gene. The CDR3 sequence is 14 residues long. CDR3 nucleotide sequence: TGTGCCAGCAGCTTGACAGGGGTGTCCTACGAGCAGTACTTC. This encodes CASSLTGVSYEQYF.

This clonotype was counted between two and nine times. The J gene is TRBJ2-5, the V gene TRBV21-1; whether TRBD1, the table's D call, matches the DNA was not checked. TRBV21-1 corresponds to a pseudogene. The CDR3 contains 15 residues. The chain's CDR3 is CASSKHVRGGETQYF. The DNA for the CDR3 is TGTGCCAGCAGCAAACACGTCAGGGGAGGTGAGACCCAGTACTTC.

The chain is built from TRBV20-1 and TRBJ2-1; 11 bases agree with TRBD2. The junction had 7 bases not matched to a gene; V was cut back by 5 bases and J by 4 bases. The CDR3 has 15 amino acids. The germline V gene has CDR1 DFQATT and CDR2 SNEGSKA (reference sequence). CDR3 amino acids: CSAAEVAGGYNEQFF. The CDR3, as DNA: TGCAGTGCTGCTGAGGTAGCGGGGGGGTACAATGAGCAGTTCTTC.

This chain joins TRBV7-7 and TRBJ2-5; TRBD1 matches 7 bases. J was trimmed by 5 bases and V by 5 bases; bases with no gene match: 8. Germline V gene lookup returns CDR1 SSHAT and CDR2 FNYEAQ (reference sequence). CDR3 length equals 14 residues. The DNA of the CDR3 is TGTGCCAGCAGCCAAGGACAGGTGGGGGAGACCCAGTACTTC. It specifies CASSQGQVGETQYF.

This clonotype appeared a single time. The rearrangement joins TRBV6-1 to TRBJ2-5; unclear D gene. From germline, CDR1 is MNHNS and CDR2 SASEGT. The CDR3 runs 16 residues. Trimming pared 4 bases from V and 5 bases from J, leaving 20 bases between. This CDR3 reads CASSGTIRQGEETQYF. As DNA, the CDR3 is TGTGCCAGCAGTGGTACGATTCGACAAGGCGAGGAGACCCAGTACTTC.

The genes are TRBV11-1 and TRBJ2-7, with D perhaps being TRBD1 or TRBD2 (5 bases each). The DNA end favors TRBJ2-4, so the J call may be wrong. Germline V gene lookup returns CDR1 SGHAT and CDR2 FQDESV (reference sequence). The CDR3 has 16 residues. Written as DNA, the CDR3 is TGTGCCAGCAGCTCGAGGGGCTCTCTAGCCAAAAACATTCAGTACTTC. Protein sequence: CASSSRGSLAKNIQYF.

This chain joins TRBV7-9 and TRBJ2-6; 7 nucleotides match TRBD2. V lost 2 bases to trimming and J lost 1 base; unmatched junction nucleotides: 11. Per germline, CDR1 SEHNR and CDR2 FQNEAQ (reference sequence). This CDR3 is built from 19 residues. The CDR3 region has the DNA TGTGCCAGCAGCTTAACGGGGGGTCCAGACGAATCTGGGGCCAACGTCCTGACTTTC. Encoded protein: CASSLTGGPDESGANVLTF. The variable domain in full, with the rest retrieved from reference TRBV7-9 and TRBJ2-6, is DTGVSQNPRHKITKRGQNVTFRCDPISEHNRLYWYRQTLGQGPEFLTYFQNEAQLEKSRLLSDRFSAERPKGSFSTLEIQRTEQGDSAMYLCASSLTGGPDESGANVLTFGAGSRLTVL.

The genes are TRBV6-5 and TRBJ1-2, with TRBD1 matching over 11 bases. Germline V gene sequence: CDR1 MNHEY, CDR2 SVGAGI. This CDR3 is built from 17 residues. The trim removed 6 bases at V and 0 bases at J, leaving 9 bases unmatched. In DNA form, the CDR3 reads TGTGCCAGCAGCCGTGGACAGGGGGCTGATCCTAACTATGGCTACACCTTC. Translated: CASSRGQGADPNYGYTF.

The CDR3: CASSPWQGENEQYF. CDR3 DNA sequence: TGTGCCAGCAGCCCTTGGCAGGGGGAGAATGAGCAGTACTTC. The chain recombines TRBV7-9 with TRBJ2-1; 7 bases align to TRBD1. The J call is in doubt because the DNA end fits TRBJ2-7 better. CDR3 size: 14 residues. The germline gives CDR1 SEHNR, CDR2 FQNEAQ (reference sequence).

CDR3 loop: CASSQDIWNGYTF. The DNA for the CDR3 is TGTGCCAGCAGCCAAGACATTTGGAATGGCTACACCTTC. This chain connects TRBV3-1 to TRBJ1-2; D call uncertain. Germline lookup yields CDR1 LGHDT and CDR2 YNNKEL (reference sequence). This CDR3 is 13 amino acids long. With 0 bases removed from V and 6 bases from J, the gap between germline ends came to 8 bases.

J is TRBJ2-1 and V is TRBV7-2; 7 bases line up with TRBD1. This CDR3 is 13 amino acids long. V gave up 5 bases and J gave up 9 bases; unmatched junction bases: 7. Germline V CDR1 and CDR2: SGHTA, FQGNSA. In DNA, the CDR3 is TGTGCCAGCAGCAGGCAGGGGGAAGGTGAGCAGTTCTTC. Encoded protein: CASSRQGEGEQFF.

The CDR3 region is CSAKRGGVGEQYF. The CDR3, as DNA: TGCAGTGCGAAGAGGGGCGGGGTTGGCGAGCAGTACTTC. V gene TRBV20-1 combines with J gene TRBJ2-5, with a tentative D call TRBD2 (6 bases). The J call may be mistaken, given a closer DNA end match to TRBJ2-7. Germline assignment: CDR1 DFQATT and CDR2 SNEGSKA (reference sequence). CDR3 length: 13 amino acids.

The V call is TRBV20-1, the J call TRBJ2-5, with TRBD1 identical over 7 bases. This CDR3 spans 16 amino acids. V trimming: 6 bases; J trimming: 0 bases; junction bases outside the gene matches: 13. The germline V gene encodes CDR1 DFQATT and CDR2 SNEGSKA (reference sequence). CDR3 amino acids: CSARQGKGVDQETQYF. The CDR3 DNA reads as TGCAGTGCCCGACAGGGAAAGGGGGTCGACCAAGAGACCCAGTACTTC.

This clonotype showed up many times. The rearrangement uses TRBV7-2 and TRBJ2-7; D gene uncertain. V was cut by 1 base and J by 5 bases, with 9 bases left in between. Germline assignment: CDR1 SGHTA and CDR2 FQGNSA. The CDR3 sequence is 13 residues long. CDR3 sequence reads: CASSLEFRNEQYF. The CDR3 nucleotides are TGTGCCAGCAGCTTAGAGTTCCGGAACGAGCAGTACTTC. The full variable domain, with the rest looked up from reference TRBV7-2 and TRBJ2-7, is GAGVSQSPSNKVTEKGKDVELRCDPISGHTALYWYRQSLGQGLEFLIYFQGNSAPDKSGLPSDRFSAERTGGSVSTLTIQRTQQEDSAVYLCASSLEFRNEQYFGPGTRLTVT.

This rearrangement joins TRBV7-2 to TRBJ2-1, with TRBD2 matching over 7 bases. CDR1 and CDR2 (germline): SGHTA, FQGNSA. The CDR3 consists of 15 residues. The V segment lost 2 bases and the J segment 7 bases; nucleotides outside the gene matches: 8. The DNA of the CDR3 is TGTGCCAGCAGCTTAAAGGCGGGAGCAGATAATGAGCAGTTCTTC. Its translation: CASSLKAGADNEQFF.

This clonotype was seen a few times. The rearrangement links TRBV20-1 to TRBJ2-7; TRBD1 might be the D (7 bases). CDR1 is DFQATT and CDR2 is SNEGSKA in the germline V gene (reference sequence). The CDR3 spans 13 residues. Trimming took off 0 bases at V and 7 bases at J, with 13 bases between the two ends. CDR3 nucleotides: TGCAGTGCTAGAGATCGTCAGGGGGGAGAGCAGTACTTC. Its translation is CSARDRQGGEQYF.

This chain uses TRBV20-1 with TRBJ2-3, with D possibly called TRBD1 or TRBD2 (7 bases each). Looked up from germline, CDR1 is DFQATT and CDR2 is SNEGSKA (reference sequence). The CDR3 is 19 residues long. V lost 7 bases and J lost 0, with 29 bases in between. CDR3 DNA: TGCAGTGTGGGGGGACTACCGGAAAGGGGGCATACTAGCACAGATACGCAGTATTTT. Translated, it gives CSVGGLPERGHTSTDTQYF.